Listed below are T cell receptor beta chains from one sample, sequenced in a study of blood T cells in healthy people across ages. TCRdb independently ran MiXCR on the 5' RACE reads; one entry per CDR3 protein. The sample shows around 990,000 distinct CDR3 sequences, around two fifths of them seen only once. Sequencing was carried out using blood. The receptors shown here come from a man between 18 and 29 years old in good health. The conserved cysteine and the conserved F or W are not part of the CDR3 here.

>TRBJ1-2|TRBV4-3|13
AGSQARGWNYGYT
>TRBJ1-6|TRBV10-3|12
AISEGTGNSPLH
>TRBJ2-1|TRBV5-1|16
ASSLDPQEPYSYNEQF
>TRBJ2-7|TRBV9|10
ASSGQGHEQY
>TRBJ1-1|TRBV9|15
ASSRTDGTNMNTEAF
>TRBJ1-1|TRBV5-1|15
ASSLARRGGWDTEAF
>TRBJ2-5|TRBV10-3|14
AISDEGELDGETQY
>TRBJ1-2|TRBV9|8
ASSGNGYT
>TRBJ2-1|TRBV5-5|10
ASSLLPNEQF
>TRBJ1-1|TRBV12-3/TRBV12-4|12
ASVLREWNTEAF
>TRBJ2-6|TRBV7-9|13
ASNFGSSGANVLT
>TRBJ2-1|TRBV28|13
ASSPGGGPYNEQF
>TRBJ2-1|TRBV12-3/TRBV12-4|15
ASSWKFGGPSYNEQF
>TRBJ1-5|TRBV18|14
ASSLFRTDSNQPQH
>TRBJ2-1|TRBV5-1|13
ASSLAGDYYNGQF
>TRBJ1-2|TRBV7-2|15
ASSLAILGQDNYGYT
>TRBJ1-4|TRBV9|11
ASSVGQGEKLF
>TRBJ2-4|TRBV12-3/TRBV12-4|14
ASSPYQTGGKDIQY
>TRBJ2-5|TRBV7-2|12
ASSPRDDQETQY
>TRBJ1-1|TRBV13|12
ASSLGQRLTEAF
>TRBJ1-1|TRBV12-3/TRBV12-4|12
ASELAEGVGEAF
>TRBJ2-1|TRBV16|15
ASSQSPPSTSLTKQF
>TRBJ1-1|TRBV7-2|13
ASSPPDSMNTEAF
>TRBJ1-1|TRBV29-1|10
SVSDGNTEAF
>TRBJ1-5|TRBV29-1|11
SVGGNSNQPQH
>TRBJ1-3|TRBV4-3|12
ASGLGASGNTIY
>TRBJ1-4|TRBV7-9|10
ASSLIQEKLF
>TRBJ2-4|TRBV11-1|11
VSSPDTVNIQY
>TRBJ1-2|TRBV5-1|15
ASSLALGDSTNYGYT
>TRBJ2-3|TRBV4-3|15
ASSQDPSPTSTDTQY
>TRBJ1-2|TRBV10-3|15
AISENREGGANYGYT
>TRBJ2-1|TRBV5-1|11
ASSPEGVAKQF
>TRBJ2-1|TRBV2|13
ASRERSSGGNEQF
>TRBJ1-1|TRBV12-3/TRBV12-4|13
ASRPRGSAATEAF
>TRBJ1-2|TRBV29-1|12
SAPERGSNYGYT
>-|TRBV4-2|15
ASSQDKTSGGKYEQY